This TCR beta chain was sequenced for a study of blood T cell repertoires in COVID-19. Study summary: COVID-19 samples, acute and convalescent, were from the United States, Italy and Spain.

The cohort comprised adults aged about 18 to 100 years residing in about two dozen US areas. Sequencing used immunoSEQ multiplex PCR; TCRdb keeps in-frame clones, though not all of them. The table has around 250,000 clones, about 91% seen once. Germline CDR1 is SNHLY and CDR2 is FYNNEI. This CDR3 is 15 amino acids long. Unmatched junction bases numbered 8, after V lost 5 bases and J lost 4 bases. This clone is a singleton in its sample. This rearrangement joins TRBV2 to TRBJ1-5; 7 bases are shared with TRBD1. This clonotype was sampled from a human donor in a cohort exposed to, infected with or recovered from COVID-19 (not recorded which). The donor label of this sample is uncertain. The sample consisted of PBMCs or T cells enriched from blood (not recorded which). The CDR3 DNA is TGTGCCAGCAGTACCTTTTCAGGGGGGAATCAGCCCCAGCATTTT. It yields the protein CASSTFSGGNQPQHF.